Listed below are T cell receptor beta chains from one sample, sequenced in a study of control samples from healthy donors and cancer patients. Assay used: immunoSEQ multiplex PCR; TCRdb lists only in-frame clones, some missing. Counted here are some 150,000 clones, approximately 94% occurring once; the ten biggest clones make up around 15%. The sequencing sample was made of PBMCs. All receptors come from a man in his 60s with colorectal cancer. Each CDR3 is given with its conserved first and last residue. Fields, in order: J gene, V gene, D gene, clone size, CDR3 protein, CDR3 DNA. The D gene is left open where the match is weak. The size of a clone is reported for some rows only, either as once, few or many, or as a class for expanded clones.

TRBJ2-6	TRBV20-1	TRBD1	NA	CSASKDRDRGLSGANVLTF	TGCAGTGCTAGTAAGGACCGGGACAGGGGGCTGTCTGGGGCCAACGTCCTGACTTTC
TRBJ2-1	TRBV6-2/TRBV6-3	NA	once	CASSPHNRAPYNEQFF	TGTGCCAGCAGCCCTCATAACAGGGCCCCCTACAATGAGCAGTTCTTC
TRBJ1-2	TRBV4-2	NA	once	CASSQAEGFGIRYTF	TGTGCCAGCAGCCAAGCTGAGGGGTTCGGTATACGCTACACCTTC
TRBJ1-6	TRBV6-5	NA	NA	CASRSNSPLHF	TGTGCCAGCAGGTCAAATTCACCCCTCCACTTT
TRBJ2-1	TRBV29-1	TRBD1	NA	CSVEDSVGQGGKNEQFF	TGCAGCGTTGAAGATTCCGTAGGACAGGGGGGGAAGAATGAGCAGTTCTTC
TRBJ1-3	TRBV7-9	NA	NA	CASSDGTRSSGNTIYF	TGTGCCAGCAGCGATGGAACCAGGAGTTCTGGAAACACCATATATTTT
TRBJ2-3	TRBV5-4	NA	NA	CASSLERDSTDTQYF	TGTGCCAGCAGCTTGGAACGGGACAGCACAGATACGCAGTATTTT
TRBJ1-1	TRBV6-5	NA	NA	CASSNRDSRSAFF	TGTGCCAGCAGTAACCGGGACTCAAGGTCGGCTTTCTTT
TRBJ1-2	TRBV14	NA	NA	CASSQWTGTDGYTF	TGTGCCAGCAGCCAATGGACCGGGACGGACGGCTACACCTTC
TRBJ1-1	TRBV12-3/TRBV12-4	NA	NA	CASTIRRVSEAFF	TGTGCCAGCACCATTCGACGGGTATCTGAAGCTTTCTTT
TRBJ2-6	TRBV5-1	NA	once	CASSLSVSGANVLTF	TGCGCCAGCAGCTTGAGCGTCTCTGGGGCCAACGTCCTGACTTTC
TRBJ2-3	TRBV7-9	NA	NA	CASSEWATDTQYF	TGTGCCAGTAGCGAATGGGCCACAGATACGCAGTATTTT
TRBJ1-4	TRBV5-4	TRBD1	NA	CASSDNRGINEKLFF	TGTGCCAGCAGCGACAACAGGGGCATTAATGAAAAACTGTTTTTT
TRBJ1-3	TRBV3-1/TRBV3-2	NA	NA	CASSQDMTGGNTIYF	TGTGCCAGCAGCCAAGATATGACAGGAGGAAACACCATATATTTT
TRBJ1-2	TRBV6-5	TRBD1	NA	CASSTQGSANYGYTF	TGTGCCAGCAGTACACAGGGGTCCGCTAACTATGGCTACACCTTC
TRBJ2-2	TRBV29-1	TRBD1	once	CSVGRDSTGELFF	TGCAGCGTTGGTCGGGACAGCACCGGGGAGCTGTTTTTT
TRBJ1-2	TRBV29-1	NA	once	CSVGGDVGGGYTF	TGCAGCGTTGGGGGAGACGTCGGCGGAGGCTACACCTTC
TRBJ1-4	TRBV12-3/TRBV12-4	NA	NA	CASKTATNEKLFF	TGTGCCAGCAAGACAGCAACTAATGAAAAACTGTTTTTT
TRBJ1-1	TRBV7-2	NA	NA	CASSRPGHMNTEAFF	TGTGCCAGCAGCCGCCCGGGACACATGAACACTGAAGCTTTCTTT
TRBJ2-5	TRBV5-4	TRBD2	NA	CASSLGLAGGHQETQYF	TGTGCCAGCAGCTTGGGACTAGCGGGGGGTCACCAAGAGACCCAGTACTTC
TRBJ2-7	TRBV24-1	NA	NA	CATSDPSRYEQYF	TGTGCCACCAGTGATCCGAGTCGGTACGAGCAGTACTTC
TRBJ1-1	TRBV19	NA	NA	CASSIVGNEAFF	TGTGCCAGTAGTATAGTTGGGAATGAAGCTTTCTTT
TRBJ2-2	TRBV19	NA	NA	CAAFSNTNTGELFF	TGTGCCGCATTTAGCAATACGAACACCGGGGAGCTGTTTTTT
TRBJ2-5	TRBV5-4	NA	NA	CASSLVAETQYF	TGTGCCAGCAGCTTGGTGGCCGAGACCCAGTACTTC
TRBJ2-5	TRBV6-4	TRBD1	NA	CATSPTGGAETQYF	TGTGCCACCTCTCCGACAGGGGGCGCAGAGACCCAGTACTTC
TRBJ1-3	TRBV30	NA	NA	CAWSVSSPNTIYF	TGTGCCTGGAGTGTAAGCAGTCCAAACACCATATATTTT
TRBJ1-6	TRBV9	TRBD1	NA	CASSVGGDRYNSPLHF	TGTGCCAGCAGCGTAGGCGGGGACAGGTATAATTCACCCCTCCACTTT
TRBJ1-2	TRBV6-5	NA	NA	CASSYSDRSNYGYTF	TGTGCCAGCAGTTACTCGGACAGATCTAACTATGGCTACACCTTC
TRBJ1-1	TRBV9	NA	NA	CASSFSPRTNTEAFF	TGTGCCAGCAGCTTCTCGCCCCGGACCAACACTGAAGCTTTCTTT
TRBJ1-5	TRBV19	NA	few	CASSLEGRQPQHF	TGTGCCAGTAGTTTGGAAGGGCGTCAGCCCCAGCATTTT
TRBJ1-5	TRBV19	NA	NA	CASSPGGGNQPQHF	TGTGCCAGTAGCCCTGGGGGGGGCAATCAGCCCCAGCATTTT
TRBJ2-1	TRBV18	NA	NA	CASSGVDEQFF	TGTGCCAGCTCTGGGGTCGATGAGCAGTTCTTC
TRBJ1-5	TRBV19	NA	NA	CASSIVPGISQPQHF	TGTGCCAGTAGTATAGTACCGGGTATCAGTCAGCCCCAGCATTTT
TRBJ1-3	TRBV7-9	NA	NA	CASSLDGSGNTIYF	TGTGCCAGCAGCTTAGACGGCTCTGGAAACACCATATATTTT
TRBJ2-3	TRBV2	NA	NA	CASGPLTGVNTDTQYF	TGTGCCAGCGGTCCCCTGACGGGGGTAAACACAGATACGCAGTATTTT
TRBJ1-2	TRBV5-6	NA	NA	CASSSSGAGYGYTF	TGTGCCAGCAGCTCCTCCGGGGCCGGGTATGGCTACACCTTC
TRBJ1-4	TRBV19	TRBD1	few	CASSNPGGGEKLFF	TGTGCCAGTAGTAATCCAGGGGGCGGTGAAAAACTGTTTTTT
TRBJ1-2	TRBV27	TRBD1	NA	CASSYRGRGYTF	TGTGCCAGCAGCTACAGGGGCAGAGGCTACACCTTC
TRBJ2-5	TRBV5-1	NA	NA	CASSYDYETQYF	TGCGCCAGCAGCTACGACTACGAGACCCAGTACTTC
TRBJ1-3	TRBV6-5	NA	NA	CAGRRDTIYF	TGTGCCGGCAGGCGGGACACCATATATTTT
TRBJ1-3	TRBV29-1	TRBD1	NA	CSVGQGDTIYF	TGCAGCGTTGGACAGGGAGACACCATATATTTT
TRBJ1-2	TRBV6-6	NA	NA	CASIQGNGYGYTF	TGTGCCAGCATCCAGGGGAACGGGTATGGCTACACCTTC
TRBJ2-7	TRBV9	NA	NA	CASSVGEGREQYF	TGTGCCAGCAGCGTAGGAGAGGGGAGGGAGCAGTACTTC
TRBJ1-3	TRBV25-1	NA	NA	CASSPAGTGNTIYF	TGTGCCAGCAGTCCGGCAGGGACTGGAAACACCATATATTTT
TRBJ2-5	TRBV6-5	TRBD2	NA	CASSYSGGRETQYF	TGTGCCAGCAGTTATAGCGGGGGGAGGGAGACCCAGTACTTC
TRBJ1-3	TRBV7-9	NA	NA	CASSLRQSSGNTIYF	TGTGCCAGCAGCTTACGACAGTCCTCTGGAAACACCATATATTTT
TRBJ2-7	TRBV6-2/TRBV6-3	NA	once	CASSTGTPYEQYF	TGTGCCAGCAGTACAGGGACCCCCTACGAGCAGTACTTC
TRBJ2-7	TRBV19	NA	once	CASSEGGYEQYF	TGTGCCAGTAGTGAGGGGGGCTACGAGCAGTACTTC
TRBJ1-1	TRBV3-1/TRBV3-2	NA	NA	CASSQGVNTEAFF	TGTGCCAGCAGCCAAGGGGTGAACACTGAAGCTTTCTTT